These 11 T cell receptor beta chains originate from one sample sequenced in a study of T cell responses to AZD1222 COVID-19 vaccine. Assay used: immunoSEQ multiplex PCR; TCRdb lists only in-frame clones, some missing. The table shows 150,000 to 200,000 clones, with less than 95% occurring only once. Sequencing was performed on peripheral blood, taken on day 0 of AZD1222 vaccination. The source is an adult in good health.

The chain's CDR3 is CASSLAPGGGTEAFF. CDR3 DNA sequence: TGCGCCAGCAGCTTGGCCCCGGGCGGGGGGACTGAAGCTTTCTTT. The V gene is TRBV5-1, the J gene TRBJ1-1; weak D call: TRBD1 (5 bases). V gave up 0 bases and J gave up 5 bases, with 14 bases separating them. The germline V gene has CDR1 SGHRS and CDR2 YFSETQ. This CDR3 has 15 residues.

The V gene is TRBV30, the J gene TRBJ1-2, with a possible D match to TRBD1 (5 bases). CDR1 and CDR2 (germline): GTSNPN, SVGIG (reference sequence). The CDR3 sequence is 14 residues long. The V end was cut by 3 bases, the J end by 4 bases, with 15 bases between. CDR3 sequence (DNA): TGTGCCTGGAGGTCCGGGACGGCCAGCTATGGCTACACCTTC. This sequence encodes CAWRSGTASYGYTF. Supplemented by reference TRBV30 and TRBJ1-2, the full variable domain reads SQTIHQWPATLVQPVGSPLSLECTVEGTSNPNLYWYRQAAGRGLQLLFYSVGIGQISSEVPQNLSASRPQDRQFILSSKKLLLSDSGFYLCAWRSGTASYGYTFGSGTRLTVV.

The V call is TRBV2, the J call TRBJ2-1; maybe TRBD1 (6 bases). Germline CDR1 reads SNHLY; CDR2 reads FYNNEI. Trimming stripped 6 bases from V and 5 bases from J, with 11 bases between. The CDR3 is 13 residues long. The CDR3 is CASRPRDNNEQFF. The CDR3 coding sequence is TGTGCCAGCAGGCCCCGGGACAACAATGAGCAGTTCTTC.

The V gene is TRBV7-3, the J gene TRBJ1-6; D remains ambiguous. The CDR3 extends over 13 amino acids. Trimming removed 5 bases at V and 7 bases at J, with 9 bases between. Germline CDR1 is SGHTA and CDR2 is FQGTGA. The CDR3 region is CASSPQQNSPLHF. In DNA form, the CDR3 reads TGTGCCAGCAGCCCCCAACAAAATTCACCCCTCCACTTT.

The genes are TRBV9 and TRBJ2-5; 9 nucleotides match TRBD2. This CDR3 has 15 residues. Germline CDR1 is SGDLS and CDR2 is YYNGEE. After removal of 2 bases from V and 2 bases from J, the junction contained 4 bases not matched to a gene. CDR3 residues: CASSVSGGPQETQYF. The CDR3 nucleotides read TGTGCCAGCAGCGTTAGCGGGGGACCTCAAGAGACCCAGTACTTC.

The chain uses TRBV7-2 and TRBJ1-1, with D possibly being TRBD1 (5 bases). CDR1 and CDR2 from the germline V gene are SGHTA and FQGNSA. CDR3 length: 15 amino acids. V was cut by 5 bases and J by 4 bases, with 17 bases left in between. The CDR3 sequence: CASSAIPREGTEAFF. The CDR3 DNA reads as TGTGCCAGCAGCGCCATACCCAGGGAAGGCACTGAAGCTTTCTTT.

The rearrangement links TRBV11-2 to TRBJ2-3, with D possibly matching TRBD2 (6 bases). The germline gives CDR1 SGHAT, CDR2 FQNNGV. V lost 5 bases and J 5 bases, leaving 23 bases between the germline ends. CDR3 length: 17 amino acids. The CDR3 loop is CASSRTVGVGGKDTQYF. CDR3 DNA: TGTGCCAGCAGCCGTACTGTCGGGGTTGGGGGGAAAGATACGCAGTATTTT.

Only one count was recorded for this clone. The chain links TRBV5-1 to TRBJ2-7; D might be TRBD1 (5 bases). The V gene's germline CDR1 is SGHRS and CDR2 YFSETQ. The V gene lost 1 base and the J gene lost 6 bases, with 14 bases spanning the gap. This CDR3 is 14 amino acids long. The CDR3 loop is CASSLNVGVSEQYF. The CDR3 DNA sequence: TGCGCCAGCAGCTTGAATGTAGGGGTTAGCGAGCAGTACTTC. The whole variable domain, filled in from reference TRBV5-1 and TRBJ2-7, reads KAGVTQTPRYLIKTRGQQVTLSCSPISGHRSVSWYQQTPGQGLQFLFEYFSETQRNKGNFPGRFSGRQFSNSRSEMNVSTLELGDSALYLCASSLNVGVSEQYFGPGTRLTVT.

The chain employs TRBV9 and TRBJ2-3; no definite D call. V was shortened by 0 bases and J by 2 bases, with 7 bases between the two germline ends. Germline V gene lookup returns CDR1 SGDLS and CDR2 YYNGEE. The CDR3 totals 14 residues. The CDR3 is CASSVGRVTDTQYF. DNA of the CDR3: TGTGCCAGCAGCGTAGGAAGGGTCACAGATACGCAGTATTTT. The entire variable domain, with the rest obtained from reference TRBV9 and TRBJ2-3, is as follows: DSGVTQTPKHLITATGQRVTLRCSPRSGDLSVYWYQQSLDQGLQFLIQYYNGEERAKGNILERFSAQQFPDLHSELNLSSLELGDSALYFCASSVGRVTDTQYFGPGTRLTVL.

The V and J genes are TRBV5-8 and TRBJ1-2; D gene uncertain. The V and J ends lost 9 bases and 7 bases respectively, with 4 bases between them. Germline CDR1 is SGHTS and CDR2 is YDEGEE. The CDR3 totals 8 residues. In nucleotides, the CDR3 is TGTGCCACTCTTGGCTACACCTTC. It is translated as CATLGYTF.

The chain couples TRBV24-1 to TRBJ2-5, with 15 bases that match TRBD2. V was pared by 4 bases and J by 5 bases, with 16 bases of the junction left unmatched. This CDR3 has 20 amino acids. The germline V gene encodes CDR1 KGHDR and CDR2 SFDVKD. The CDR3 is CATSDLGWTSGGGIRETQYF. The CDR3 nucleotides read TGTGCCACCAGTGACCTCGGTTGGACTAGCGGGGGGGGGATCCGGGAGACCCAGTACTTC.